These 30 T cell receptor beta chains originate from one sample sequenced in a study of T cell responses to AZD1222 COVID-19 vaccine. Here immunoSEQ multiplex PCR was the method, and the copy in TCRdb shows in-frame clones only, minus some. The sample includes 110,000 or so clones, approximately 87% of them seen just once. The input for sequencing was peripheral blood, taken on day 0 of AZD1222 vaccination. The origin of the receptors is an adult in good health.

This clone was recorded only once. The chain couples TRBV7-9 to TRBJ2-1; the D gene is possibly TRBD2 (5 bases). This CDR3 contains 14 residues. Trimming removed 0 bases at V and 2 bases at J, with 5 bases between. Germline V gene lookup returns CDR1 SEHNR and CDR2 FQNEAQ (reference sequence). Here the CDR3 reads CASSLAGAYNEQFF. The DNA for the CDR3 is TGTGCCAGCAGCTTAGCGGGAGCCTACAATGAGCAGTTCTTC. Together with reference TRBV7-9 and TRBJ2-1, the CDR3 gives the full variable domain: DTGVSQNPRHKITKRGQNVTFRCDPISEHNRLYWYRQTLGQGPEFLTYFQNEAQLEKSRLLSDRFSAERPKGSFSTLEIQRTEQGDSAMYLCASSLAGAYNEQFFGPGTRLTVL.

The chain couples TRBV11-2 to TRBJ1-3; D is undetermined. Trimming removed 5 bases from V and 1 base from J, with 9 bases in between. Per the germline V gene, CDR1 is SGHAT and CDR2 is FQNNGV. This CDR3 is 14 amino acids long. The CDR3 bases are TGTGCCAGCAGCACCAGAGGTTCTGGAAACACCATATATTTT. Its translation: CASSTRGSGNTIYF.

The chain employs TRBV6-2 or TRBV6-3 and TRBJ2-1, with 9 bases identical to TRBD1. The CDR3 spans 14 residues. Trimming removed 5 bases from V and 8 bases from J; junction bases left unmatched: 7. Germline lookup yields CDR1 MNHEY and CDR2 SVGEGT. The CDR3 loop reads CASSPGQGRDEQFF. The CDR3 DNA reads TGTGCCAGCAGTCCGGGACAGGGAAGGGATGAGCAGTTCTTC.

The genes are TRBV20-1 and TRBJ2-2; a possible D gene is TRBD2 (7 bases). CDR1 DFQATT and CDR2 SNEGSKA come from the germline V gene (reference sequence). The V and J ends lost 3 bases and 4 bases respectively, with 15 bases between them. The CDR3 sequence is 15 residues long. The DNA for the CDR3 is TGCAGTGCTAGTGGGGGCGGGAGATCCACCGGGGAGCTGTTTTTT. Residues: CSASGGGRSTGELFF.

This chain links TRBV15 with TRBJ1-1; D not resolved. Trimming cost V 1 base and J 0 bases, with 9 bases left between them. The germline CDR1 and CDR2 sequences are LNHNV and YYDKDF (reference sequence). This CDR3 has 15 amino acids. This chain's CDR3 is CATSRGAGMNTEAFF. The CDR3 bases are TGTGCCACCAGCAGAGGGGCGGGTATGAACACTGAAGCTTTCTTT.

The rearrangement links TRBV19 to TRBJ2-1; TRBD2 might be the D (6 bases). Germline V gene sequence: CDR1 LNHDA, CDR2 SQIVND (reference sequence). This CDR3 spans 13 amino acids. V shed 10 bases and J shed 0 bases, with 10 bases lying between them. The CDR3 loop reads CATGTDSYNEQFF. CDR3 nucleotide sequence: TGTGCCACGGGGACTGACTCCTACAATGAGCAGTTCTTC.

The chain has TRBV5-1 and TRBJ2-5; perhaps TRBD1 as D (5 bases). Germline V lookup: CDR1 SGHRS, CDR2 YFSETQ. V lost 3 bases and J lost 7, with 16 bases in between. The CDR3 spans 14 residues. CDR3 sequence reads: CASSYLGEVGTQYF. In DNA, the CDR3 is TGCGCCAGCAGCTACCTAGGGGAAGTGGGGACCCAGTACTTC. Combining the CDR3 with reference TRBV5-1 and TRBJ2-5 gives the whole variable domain KAGVTQTPRYLIKTRGQQVTLSCSPISGHRSVSWYQQTPGQGLQFLFEYFSETQRNKGNFPGRFSGRQFSNSRSEMNVSTLELGDSALYLCASSYLGEVGTQYFGPGTRLLVL.

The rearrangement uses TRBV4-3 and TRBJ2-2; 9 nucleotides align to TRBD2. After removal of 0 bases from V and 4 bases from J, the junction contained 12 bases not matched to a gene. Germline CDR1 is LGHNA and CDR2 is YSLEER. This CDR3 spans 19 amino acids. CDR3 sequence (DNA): TGCGCCAGCAGCCAAGATGGGGCGGGAGGGCCTTCGGGCACCGGGGAGCTGTTTTTT. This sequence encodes CASSQDGAGGPSGTGELFF.

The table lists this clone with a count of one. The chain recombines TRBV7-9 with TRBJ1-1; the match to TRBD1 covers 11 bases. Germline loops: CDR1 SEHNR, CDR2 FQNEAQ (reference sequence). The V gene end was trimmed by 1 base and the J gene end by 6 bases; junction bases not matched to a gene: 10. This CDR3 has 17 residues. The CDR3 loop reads CASSLEFGDRGVSEAFF. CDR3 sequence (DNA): TGTGCCAGCAGCTTAGAGTTCGGGGACAGGGGGGTTTCTGAAGCTTTCTTT.

The CDR3, as DNA: TGTGCCAGCAGTTTGGCGGGGTCCACCTACAATGAGCAGTTCTTC. As protein: CASSLAGSTYNEQFF. The rearrangement joins TRBV27 to TRBJ2-1, with D perhaps TRBD2 (6 bases). The V gene lost 3 bases and the J gene lost 2 bases, with 11 bases spanning the gap. The CDR3 extends over 15 amino acids. The germline V gene has CDR1 MNHEY and CDR2 SMNVEV (reference sequence).

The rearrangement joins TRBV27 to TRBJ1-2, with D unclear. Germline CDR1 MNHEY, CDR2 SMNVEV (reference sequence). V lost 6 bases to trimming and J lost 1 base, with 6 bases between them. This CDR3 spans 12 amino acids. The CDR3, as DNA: TGTGCCAGCAGGACTTATAACTATGGCTACACCTTC. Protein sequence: CASRTYNYGYTF.

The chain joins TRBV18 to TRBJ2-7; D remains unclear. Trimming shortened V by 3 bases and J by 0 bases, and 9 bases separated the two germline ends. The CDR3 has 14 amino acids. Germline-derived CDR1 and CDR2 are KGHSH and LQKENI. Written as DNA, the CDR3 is TGTGCCAGCTCACCCGAACTTGGCTCCTACGAGCAGTACTTC. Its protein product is CASSPELGSYEQYF.

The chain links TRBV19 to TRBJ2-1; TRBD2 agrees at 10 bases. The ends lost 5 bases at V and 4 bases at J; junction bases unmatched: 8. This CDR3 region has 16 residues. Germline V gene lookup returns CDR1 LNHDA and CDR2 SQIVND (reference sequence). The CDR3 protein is CASSPSGTSAYNEQFF. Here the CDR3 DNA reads TGTGCCAGTAGTCCGTCCGGGACTAGCGCGTACAATGAGCAGTTCTTC.

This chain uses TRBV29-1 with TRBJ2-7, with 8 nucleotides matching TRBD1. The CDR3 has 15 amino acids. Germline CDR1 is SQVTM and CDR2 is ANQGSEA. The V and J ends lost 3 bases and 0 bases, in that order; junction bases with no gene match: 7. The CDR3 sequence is CSVDSWDRSSYEQYF. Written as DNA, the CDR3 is TGCAGCGTTGATAGTTGGGACAGGTCCTCCTACGAGCAGTACTTC.

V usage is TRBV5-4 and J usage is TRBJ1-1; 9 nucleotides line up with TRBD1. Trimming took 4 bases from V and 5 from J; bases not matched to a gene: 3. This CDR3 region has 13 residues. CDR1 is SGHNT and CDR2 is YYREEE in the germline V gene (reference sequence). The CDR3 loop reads CASSRTGDTEAFF. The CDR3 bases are TGTGCCAGCAGCCGGACAGGGGATACTGAAGCTTTCTTT.

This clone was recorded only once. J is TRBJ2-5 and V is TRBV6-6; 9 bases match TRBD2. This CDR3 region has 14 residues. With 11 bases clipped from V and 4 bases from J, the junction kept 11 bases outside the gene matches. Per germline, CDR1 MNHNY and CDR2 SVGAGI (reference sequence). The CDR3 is CAVLVGGRGETQYF. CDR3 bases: TGTGCCGTCTTGGTGGGCGGGAGGGGAGAGACCCAGTACTTC.

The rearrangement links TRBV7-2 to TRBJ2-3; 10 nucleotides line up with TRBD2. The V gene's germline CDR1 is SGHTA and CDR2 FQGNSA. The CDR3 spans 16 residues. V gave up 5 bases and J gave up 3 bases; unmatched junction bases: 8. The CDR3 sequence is CASSLAGAGGTDTQYF. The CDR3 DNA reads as TGTGCCAGCAGCCTGGCTGGAGCGGGAGGGACAGATACGCAGTATTTT.

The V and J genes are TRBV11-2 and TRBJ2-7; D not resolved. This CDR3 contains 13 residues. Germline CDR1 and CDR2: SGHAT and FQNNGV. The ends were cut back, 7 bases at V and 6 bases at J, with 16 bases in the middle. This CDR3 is CASTKTTRSEQYF. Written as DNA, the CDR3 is TGTGCCAGCACAAAAACAACAAGGTCCGAGCAGTACTTC.

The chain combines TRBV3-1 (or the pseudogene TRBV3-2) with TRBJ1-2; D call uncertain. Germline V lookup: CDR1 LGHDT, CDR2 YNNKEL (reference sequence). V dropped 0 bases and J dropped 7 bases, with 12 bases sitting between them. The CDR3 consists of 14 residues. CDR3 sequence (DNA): TGTGCCAGCAGCCAAGAATCCGGAACTGGTGGCTACACCTTC. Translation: CASSQESGTGGYTF.

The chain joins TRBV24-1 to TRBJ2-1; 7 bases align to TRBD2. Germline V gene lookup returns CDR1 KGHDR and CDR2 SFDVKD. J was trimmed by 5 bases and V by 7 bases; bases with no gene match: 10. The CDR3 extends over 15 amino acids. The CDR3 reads CATSHEAGSNNEQFF. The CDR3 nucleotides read TGTGCCACCAGCCATGAAGCGGGGTCGAACAATGAGCAGTTCTTC.

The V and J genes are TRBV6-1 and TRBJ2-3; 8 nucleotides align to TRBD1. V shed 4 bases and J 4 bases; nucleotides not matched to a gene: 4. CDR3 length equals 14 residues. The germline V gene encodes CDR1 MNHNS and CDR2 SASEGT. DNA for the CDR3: TGTGCCAGCAGTGGGCAGACAGGGGCAGATACGCAGTATTTT. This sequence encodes CASSGQTGADTQYF.

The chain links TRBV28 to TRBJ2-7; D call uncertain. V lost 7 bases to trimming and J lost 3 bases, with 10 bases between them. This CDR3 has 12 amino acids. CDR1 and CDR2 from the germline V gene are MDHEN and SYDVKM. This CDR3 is CASMGRDYEQYF. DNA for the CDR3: TGTGCCAGCATGGGCAGAGACTACGAGCAGTACTTC.

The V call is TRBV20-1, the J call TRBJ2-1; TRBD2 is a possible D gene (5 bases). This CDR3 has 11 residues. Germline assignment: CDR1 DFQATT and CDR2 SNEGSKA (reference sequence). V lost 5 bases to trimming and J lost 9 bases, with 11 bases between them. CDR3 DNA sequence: TGCAGTGCTTGGGAGTCCACTGAGCAGTTCTTC. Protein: CSAWESTEQFF.

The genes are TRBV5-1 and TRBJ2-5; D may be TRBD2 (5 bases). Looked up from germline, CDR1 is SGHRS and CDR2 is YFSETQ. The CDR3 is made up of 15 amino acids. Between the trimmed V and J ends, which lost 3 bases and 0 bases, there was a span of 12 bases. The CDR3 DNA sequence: TGCGCCAGCAGCTCCCGGGGTAGCGACCAAGAGACCCAGTACTTC. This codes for CASSSRGSDQETQYF.

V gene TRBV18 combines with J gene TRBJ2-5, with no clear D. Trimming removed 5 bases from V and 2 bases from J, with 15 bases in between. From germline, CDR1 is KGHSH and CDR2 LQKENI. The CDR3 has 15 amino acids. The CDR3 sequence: CASSNSPRPQETQYF. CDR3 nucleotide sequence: TGTGCCAGCTCAAATAGCCCCCGGCCACAAGAGACCCAGTACTTC.

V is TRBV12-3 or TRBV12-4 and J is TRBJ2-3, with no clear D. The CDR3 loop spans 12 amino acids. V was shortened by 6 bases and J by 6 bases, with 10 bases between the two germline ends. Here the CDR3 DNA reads TGTGCCAGCAGGACGGACGTCGATACGCAGTATTTT. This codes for CASRTDVDTQYF.

CDR3 in DNA: TGTGCCAGCAGCCAAGAAACGTACTCAGATACGCAGTATTTT. Its translation is CASSQETYSDTQYF. The chain recombines TRBV3-1 (or the pseudogene TRBV3-2) with TRBJ2-3; D not certain. From germline, CDR1 is LGHDT and CDR2 YNNKEL (reference sequence). CDR3 length: 14 amino acids. Trimming pared 0 bases from V and 4 bases from J, leaving 8 bases between.

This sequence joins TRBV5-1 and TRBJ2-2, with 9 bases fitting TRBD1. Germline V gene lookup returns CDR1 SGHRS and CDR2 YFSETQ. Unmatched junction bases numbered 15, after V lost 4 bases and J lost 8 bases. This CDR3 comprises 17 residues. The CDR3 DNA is TGCGCCAGCAGCGTCACCTCCTCCGGGACAGGGATTGGGGAGCTGTTTTTT. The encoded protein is CASSVTSSGTGIGELFF.

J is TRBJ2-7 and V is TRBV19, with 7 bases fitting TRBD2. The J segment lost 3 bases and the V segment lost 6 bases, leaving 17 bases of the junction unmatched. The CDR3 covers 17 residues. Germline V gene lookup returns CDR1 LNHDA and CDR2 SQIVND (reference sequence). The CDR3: CASSASRGASGGYEQYF. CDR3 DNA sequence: TGTGCCAGTAGCGCCTCCCGAGGGGCTAGCGGAGGCTACGAGCAGTACTTC.

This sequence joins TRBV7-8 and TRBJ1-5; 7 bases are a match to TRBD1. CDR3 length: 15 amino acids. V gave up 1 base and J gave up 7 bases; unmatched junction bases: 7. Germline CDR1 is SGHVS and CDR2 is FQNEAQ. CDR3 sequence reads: CASSLVEGQPQPQHF. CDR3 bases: TGTGCCAGCAGCTTAGTAGAGGGACAGCCGCAGCCCCAGCATTTT.